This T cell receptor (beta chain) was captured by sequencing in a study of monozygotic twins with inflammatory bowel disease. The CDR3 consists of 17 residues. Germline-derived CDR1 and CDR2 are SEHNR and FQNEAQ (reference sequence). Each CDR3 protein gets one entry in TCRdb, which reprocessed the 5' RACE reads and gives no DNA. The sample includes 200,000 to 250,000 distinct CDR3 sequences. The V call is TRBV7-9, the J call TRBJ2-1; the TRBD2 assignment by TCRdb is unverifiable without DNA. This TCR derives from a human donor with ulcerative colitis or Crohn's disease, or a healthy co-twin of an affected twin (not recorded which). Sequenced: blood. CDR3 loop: CASSPAARAGGDNEQFF.